One sample yielded the 18 T cell receptor beta chains listed below, sequenced in a study of blood T cell repertoires in COVID-19. Produced via immunoSEQ multiplex PCR; TCRdb's table is partial and in-frame only. Here the sample spans roughly 200,000 clones, around 85% being singletons. Sequencing was carried out using peripheral blood. The receptor source for this set is a human donor with active or convalescent COVID-19. The donor label of this sample is uncertain.

V and J are TRBV7-9 and TRBJ2-5, with 7 bases aligning to TRBD2. The CDR3 contains 16 residues. Per the germline V gene, CDR1 is SEHNR and CDR2 is FQNEAQ (reference sequence). V lost 1 base and J lost 1; bases outside the gene matches: 6. The CDR3 coding sequence is TGTGCCAGCAGCTTAGGAGGGGACTACCCCCAAGAGACCCAGTACTTC. Translated, it gives CASSLGGDYPQETQYF.

This sequence joins TRBV2 and TRBJ2-1; 12 positions agree with TRBD2. With 2 bases clipped from V and 14 bases from J, the junction kept 4 bases outside the gene matches. The CDR3 length is 13 residues. Germline assignment: CDR1 SNHLY and CDR2 FYNNEI. CDR3 amino acids: CASSETSGGREFF. In DNA form, the CDR3 reads TGTGCCAGCAGTGAAACTAGCGGGGGGCGGGAGTTCTTC.

Regarding this clone: The junction departs from germline at one end; a sequencing error may be responsible. The chain employs TRBV7-7 and TRBJ2-1, with TRBD1 identical over 11 bases. Germline CDR1 reads SSHAT; CDR2 reads FNYEAQ (reference sequence). The CDR3 extends over 15 amino acids. For the CDR3, the DNA is TGTGCTAGCAGCCCCGGGGGGACAGGGGGAAATGAGCAGTTCTTC. Amino acid sequence: CASSPGGTGGNEQFF. The variable domain in full, with the rest retrieved from reference TRBV7-7 and TRBJ2-1, is GAGVSQSPRYKVTKRGQDVTLRCDPISSHATLYWYQQALGQGPEFLTYFNYEAQPDKSGLPSDRFSAERPEGSISTLTIQRTEQRDSAMYRCASSPGGTGGNEQFFGPGTRLTVL.

This chain joins TRBV11-3 and TRBJ2-7, with a tentative D call TRBD1 (6 bases). This CDR3 contains 16 residues. Germline CDR1 and CDR2: SGHNT and YENEEA. V was trimmed by 1 base and J by 0 bases, leaving 13 bases between them. The CDR3 reads CASSLVAGALSYEQYF. The CDR3, as DNA: TGTGCCAGCAGCTTAGTGGCAGGGGCGCTCTCCTACGAGCAGTACTTC.

The rearrangement links TRBV27 to TRBJ2-7, with 9 positions matching TRBD2. With 5 bases clipped from V and 2 bases from J, the junction kept 7 bases outside the gene matches. CDR1 and CDR2 (germline): MNHEY, SMNVEV (reference sequence). The CDR3 totals 15 residues. The CDR3 coding sequence is TGTGCCAGCAGTACTAGCGGGCTGGGGGCCTACGAGCAGTACTTC. Residues: CASSTSGLGAYEQYF.

The chain links TRBV27 to TRBJ2-7, with a weak D call TRBD1 (6 bases). Germline CDR1 and CDR2: MNHEY and SMNVEV (reference sequence). The CDR3 runs to 15 residues. The V end was cut by 7 bases, the J end by 3 bases, with 19 bases between. The CDR3 DNA reads TGTGCCAGCAAGGTACAGGGTCCCGCCTACTACGAGCAGTACTTC. Amino acid sequence: CASKVQGPAYYEQYF.

The chain joins TRBV7-3 to TRBJ2-6; TRBD1 matches at 10 bases. V lost 2 bases and J lost 2; bases outside the gene matches: 6. Germline V gives CDR1 SGHTA, CDR2 FQGTGA. The CDR3 spans 18 residues. The CDR3 DNA reads TGTGCCAGCAGCTTACCGGGACAGGGGATTCCTGGGGCCAACGTCCTGACTTTC. It yields the protein CASSLPGQGIPGANVLTF.

The rearrangement joins TRBV9 to TRBJ2-7; TRBD1 aligns across 7 bases. Trimming removed 0 bases from V and 0 bases from J; junction bases left unmatched: 6. CDR1 is SGDLS, CDR2 YYNGEE, per germline. The CDR3 is 16 amino acids. In nucleotides, the CDR3 is TGTGCCAGCAGCGTAGGGGAGACAGGGAGCTCCTACGAGCAGTACTTC. Its translation is CASSVGETGSSYEQYF.

V usage is TRBV3-1 (or the pseudogene TRBV3-2) and J usage is TRBJ2-7, with 9 bases lining up with TRBD1. Losses at the gene ends were 3 bases for V and 0 bases for J; bases not matched to a gene: 9. This CDR3 has 17 amino acids. Germline CDR1 LGHDT, CDR2 YNNKEL (reference sequence). This CDR3 is CASSQADRDRVSYEQYF. In DNA, the CDR3 is TGTGCCAGCAGCCAGGCCGACCGGGACAGGGTCTCCTACGAGCAGTACTTC.

This sequence joins TRBV30 and TRBJ1-6, with D unresolved. The CDR3 runs to 15 residues. In germline, CDR1 is GTSNPN, CDR2 SVGIG (reference sequence). V was cut by 0 bases and J by 6 bases, with 12 bases left in between. Here the CDR3 DNA reads TGTGCCTGGAGTGTACGACTATACGGTAATTCACCCCTCCACTTT. It yields the protein CAWSVRLYGNSPLHF.

This chain links TRBV9 with TRBJ1-2, with 9 nucleotides matching TRBD1. V lost 4 bases to trimming and J lost 8 bases; unmatched junction nucleotides: 9. Germline V gene data show CDR1 as SGDLS and CDR2 as YYNGEE. The CDR3 covers 14 residues. The CDR3 is CASSPRTGVRGYTF. DNA of the CDR3: TGTGCCAGCAGCCCGAGGACAGGGGTACGGGGCTACACCTTC.

The chain couples TRBV4-1 to TRBJ2-3; D possibly corresponds to TRBD1 (5 bases). Trimming took 1 base from V and 0 from J, leaving 11 bases between them. The length of the CDR3 is 16 residues. Germline-derived CDR1 and CDR2 are MGHRA and YSYEKL. The DNA for the CDR3 is TGCGCCAGCAGCCAAGCTCGTGGGGCAAGCACAGATACGCAGTATTTT. The encoded protein is CASSQARGASTDTQYF.

The chain is built from TRBV6-5 and TRBJ2-2, with TRBD2 identical over 9 bases. Trimming removed 7 bases from V and 4 bases from J; junction bases left unmatched: 7. Germline loops: CDR1 MNHEY, CDR2 SVGAGI. The CDR3 runs 15 residues. The CDR3 nucleotides read TGTGCCAGCAAGCGCGGGGGGGAGGTCACCGGGGAGCTGTTTTTT. Translating gives CASKRGGEVTGELFF.

The chain joins TRBV7-9 to TRBJ1-2; D gene ambiguous. The CDR3 runs 13 residues. The V end lost 3 bases, the J end lost 2 bases, and 7 bases lay between the germline ends. In germline, CDR1 is SEHNR, CDR2 FQNEAQ (reference sequence). CDR3 DNA: TGTGCCAGCAGCTTTGGGCAGAACTATGGCTACACCTTC. Amino acids: CASSFGQNYGYTF.

V gene TRBV23-1 combines with J gene TRBJ2-1, with a weak D call TRBD2 (9 bases). TRBV23-1 is an ORF for which the function is uncertain. This CDR3 has 17 amino acids. V shed 8 bases and J shed 4 bases, with 24 bases lying between them. The CDR3 loop reads CASGGTGGLAGYNEQFF. Here the CDR3 DNA reads TGCGCCAGCGGTGGGACAGGCGGGCTAGCGGGGTACAATGAGCAGTTCTTC.

The chain recombines TRBV11-2 with TRBJ2-5; a weak D match, TRBD1 (6 bases). CDR1 is SGHAT and CDR2 is FQNNGV in the germline V gene. The CDR3 is 15 amino acids. Trimming took off 5 bases at V and 5 bases at J, with 18 bases between the two ends. The CDR3, as DNA: TGTGCCAGCAGCCAACGCCAGGGGCCGGTGGAGACCCAGTACTTC. Translated, it gives CASSQRQGPVETQYF.

J is TRBJ2-7 and V is TRBV6-5, with TRBD2 matching over 8 bases. In germline, CDR1 is MNHEY, CDR2 SVGAGI. After removal of 2 bases from V and 4 bases from J, the junction contained 10 bases not matched to a gene. The CDR3 is 16 residues long. For the CDR3, the DNA is TGTGCCAGCAGTTACAGCCCAGCGGGAGCGACTTACGAGCAGTACTTC. It specifies CASSYSPAGATYEQYF.

The table lists this clone with a few counts. The chain employs TRBV7-6 and TRBJ2-7; D is perhaps TRBD2 (7 bases). Germline V gene data show CDR1 as SGHVS and CDR2 as FNYEAQ. This CDR3 comprises 15 residues. V gave up 3 bases and J gave up 2 bases, with 14 bases separating them. DNA of the CDR3: TGTGCCAGCAGCTTCTCCTCGGGGGGCCCCTACGAGCAGTACTTC. Translating it yields CASSFSSGGPYEQYF.